One and the same sample provided the 17 T cell receptor beta chains below, sequenced in a study of graft-versus-host responses after intestinal transplantation. Their target antigens are unknown. Repertoires were generated with immunoSEQ multiplex PCR, while TCRdb's copy carries only in-frame clones and drops some. The table lists about 99,000 clones, more than 85% of them singletons. The material was unstimulated CD4+ T cells sorted from spleen or lymph node cells, obtained before intestinal transplant. Receptors originate from a human donor who received an intestinal transplant.

This clone was picked up one time. The chain carries TRBV5-6 and TRBJ2-7; TRBD2 matches 8 bases. Germline CDR1 is SGHDT and CDR2 is YYEEEE. V gave up 0 bases and J gave up 0 bases; unmatched junction bases: 2. CDR3 length equals 15 residues. The CDR3 nucleotides read TGTGCCAGCAGCTTGGCGGGGGGGATCTCCTACGAGCAGTACTTC. It codes for CASSLAGGISYEQYF.

The chain joins TRBV12-5 to TRBJ1-5, with D unresolved. V lost 7 bases, J lost 0 bases, and 7 bases lay in between. The CDR3 has 13 amino acids. Germline CDR1 is LGHNT and CDR2 is FRNRAP. The CDR3 loop reads CASDYGSNQPQHF. In DNA, the CDR3 is TGTGCTAGTGACTATGGTAGCAATCAGCCCCAGCATTTT.

This clone was seen just once. The chain joins TRBV10-1 to TRBJ1-5; weak D call: TRBD1 (6 bases). Germline V gene lookup returns CDR1 WNHNN and CDR2 SYGVQD (reference sequence). The CDR3 is made up of 13 amino acids. The V gene lost 6 bases and the J gene lost 4 bases, with 10 bases spanning the gap. The CDR3 bases are TGCGCCAGCAGCAACAGGGATAATCAGCCCCAGCATTTT. It yields the protein CASSNRDNQPQHF.

The chain combines TRBV27 with TRBJ2-4, with D perhaps TRBD1 (7 bases). Trimming left V 10 bases short and J 2 bases short, with 12 bases between. The CDR3 totals 13 residues. The germline gives CDR1 MNHEY, CDR2 SMNVEV (reference sequence). The CDR3 here is CATRGVSKNIQYF. CDR3 sequence (DNA): TGTGCCACCAGGGGGGTCTCCAAAAACATTCAGTACTTC.

The rearrangement joins TRBV5-4 to TRBJ2-1; 9 bases match TRBD2. Germline V gene data show CDR1 as SGHNT and CDR2 as YYREEE (reference sequence). V dropped 2 bases and J dropped 9; count of bases not matched to a gene: 12. CDR3 length equals 16 residues. For the CDR3, the DNA is TGTGCCAGCAGCTTCATAGCGGGAGAAGGGGTTGGTGAGCAGTTCTTC. Protein product: CASSFIAGEGVGEQFF.

J is TRBJ2-7 and V is TRBV10-3; 11 bases agree with TRBD2. The junction had 4 bases not matched to a gene; V was cut back by 0 bases and J by 3 bases. The CDR3 is made up of 16 amino acids. Germline V CDR1 and CDR2: ENHRY, SYGVKD. CDR3 bases: TGTGCCATCAGTGAGTCGTCGGGACTAGCGGTCTACGAGCAGTACTTC. Its protein product is CAISESSGLAVYEQYF.

The gene calls are TRBV1 and TRBJ2-1; the table's D call, TRBD2, was not checked against the DNA. TRBV1 is a listed pseudogene. The CDR3 consists of 16 residues. In DNA, the CDR3 is TGCACCAGCAGCCAAGACAAAGGGCTAGCGGGAGATGAGCAGTTCTTC. Residues: CTSSQDKGLAGDEQFF.

This clone was detected a few times. The chain links TRBV28 to TRBJ2-1, with TRBD2 matching 9 bases. V lost 6 bases, J lost 2 bases, and 8 bases stayed unmatched. The CDR3 contains 16 residues. Germline loops: CDR1 MDHEN, CDR2 SYDVKM. CDR3 sequence (DNA): TGTGCCAGCAGAGCGTTAGCGGGAGCAACCTACAATGAGCAGTTCTTC. Its protein product is CASRALAGATYNEQFF.

In DNA form, the CDR3 reads TGTGCCTCTGGGGGATTAGCGGGATTCGGAGAGACCCAGTACTTC. Translation: CASGGLAGFGETQYF. This chain links TRBV11-2 with TRBJ2-5, with 8 nucleotides matching TRBD2. Germline values: CDR1 SGHAT, CDR2 FQNNGV. V was clipped by 11 bases and J by 4 bases; unmatched bases: 15. The CDR3 has 15 amino acids.

Notes on this clone: At one boundary the junction diverges from the germline segment, which might be a read error. The rearrangement joins TRBV7-9 to TRBJ2-7, with unresolved D. Germline V gene data show CDR1 as SEHNR and CDR2 as FQNEAQ (reference sequence). CDR3 length: 14 residues. For the CDR3, the DNA is TGTGCCGGCAGCTTAGGTGATAGCTCCTACGAGCAGTACTTC. Encoded protein: CAGSLGDSSYEQYF.

The genes are TRBV2 and TRBJ1-3; D not resolved. CDR1 SNHLY and CDR2 FYNNEI come from the germline V gene. The CDR3 is 13 amino acids. Trimming shortened V by 1 base and J by 7 bases, and 8 bases separated the two germline ends. CDR3 bases: TGTGCCAGCAGTGAAGAGTGGGCGAACACCATATATTTT. Translated: CASSEEWANTIYF.

The V call is TRBV5-5, the J call TRBJ1-2; 10 bases line up with TRBD1. CDR1 and CDR2 (germline): SGHKS, YYEKEE (reference sequence). The CDR3 extends over 18 amino acids. Trimming at V came to 0 bases and at J to 6 bases, leaving 14 bases not matched to a gene. As DNA, the CDR3 is TGTGCCAGCAGCTTGGTTCGGGGTATGGGACAGGGGCAAAATGGCTACACCTTC. It yields the protein CASSLVRGMGQGQNGYTF.

There are a few counts of this clone. The chain employs TRBV6-5 and TRBJ1-2, with D tentatively TRBD1 (6 bases). Trimming pared 6 bases from V and 5 bases from J, leaving 16 bases between. Germline lookup yields CDR1 MNHEY and CDR2 SVGAGI. The length of the CDR3 is 14 residues. The CDR3 DNA sequence: TGTGCCAGCAGAGAAAACAGGGTCCATTATGGCTACACCTTC. Its protein product is CASRENRVHYGYTF.

The chain employs TRBV4-1 and TRBJ2-5, with 14 bases that match TRBD2. From germline, CDR1 is MGHRA and CDR2 YSYEKL. CDR3 length: 18 residues. Unmatched junction bases numbered 10, after V lost 2 bases and J lost 5 bases. CDR3 in amino acids: CASSQLGLAGVSRETQYF. CDR3 DNA: TGCGCCAGCAGCCAATTGGGACTAGCGGGAGTTTCGCGTGAGACCCAGTACTTC.

This chain links TRBV7-9 with TRBJ2-2, with 11 bases aligning to TRBD2. Trimming removed 5 bases from V and 5 bases from J; junction bases left unmatched: 10. The CDR3 runs 17 residues. Germline CDR1 reads SEHNR; CDR2 reads FQNEAQ (reference sequence). In DNA form, the CDR3 reads TGTGCCAGCAGCCCGTTTAGCGGGAGGGCCGGTACCGGGGAGCTGTTTTTT. This codes for CASSPFSGRAGTGELFF.

The V gene is TRBV18, the J gene TRBJ2-7; 8 nucleotides match TRBD1. Germline V lookup: CDR1 KGHSH, CDR2 LQKENI. Losses at the gene ends were 4 bases for V and 7 bases for J; bases not matched to a gene: 12. The CDR3 loop spans 15 amino acids. CDR3 region: CASSRGRDRRGEQYF. The CDR3 DNA reads as TGTGCCAGCTCACGAGGAAGGGACAGGAGAGGTGAGCAGTACTTC.

The chain carries TRBV7-3 and TRBJ2-1, with 7 bases fitting TRBD2. Trimming cost V 5 bases and J 0 bases; bases outside gene matches: 4. The germline V gene encodes CDR1 SGHTA and CDR2 FQGTGA. The CDR3 length is 15 residues. The CDR3 region has the DNA TGTGCCAGCAGCGCCACTAGCGTCTCCTACAATGAGCAGTTCTTC. It translates to CASSATSVSYNEQFF.